Detailed here is one TCR beta chain. V lost 5 bases, J lost 8 bases, and 8 bases stayed unmatched. The CDR3 runs 14 residues. From germline, CDR1 is MNHEY and CDR2 SMNVEV (reference sequence). The data belong to a study of identical twins. TCRdb re-derived calls from the 5' RACE reads in MiXCR, one entry per CDR3 protein. The table lists 420,000 or so distinct CDR3 sequences, around 20% of them singletons, with 9% to 15% in the top ten. Sequencing was carried out using naive T cells sorted from blood. This TCR derives from a man between 50 and 59 years old in good health. The V and J genes are TRBV27 and TRBJ1-2; TRBD1 agrees at 10 bases. The CDR3 coding sequence is TGTGCCAGCAGTACCCGGGACAGGGGTCCGGGCTACACCTTC. Encoded protein: CASSTRDRGPGYTF.